The rows below give T cell receptor beta chains drawn from one sample of a study of blood T cell repertoires in COVID-19. The table came from immunoSEQ multiplex PCR; TCRdb's copy has only in-frame clones and leaves some out. The sample yields about 320,000 clones, 89% seen once. Sequencing was carried out using peripheral blood. The receptors come from a man younger than 30 who had recovered from COVID-19. The CDR3 runs from the conserved cysteine through the conserved F or W. The D gene is left open where the match is weak. A clone size is listed for some rows: how often the clone was seen (once, few, many), or a class if it is expanded.

v_gene: TRBV14; j_gene: TRBJ2-2; d_gene: NA; abundance: few; CDR3nt: TGTGCCAGCAGCCCCCACAAGAACACCGGGGAGCTGTTTTTT; CDR3aa: CASSPHKNTGELFF
v_gene: TRBV5-5; j_gene: TRBJ1-2; d_gene: TRBD1; abundance: NA; CDR3nt: TGTGCCAGCAGCTCAACCGGGACAGGAACGTATGGCTACACCTTC; CDR3aa: CASSSTGTGTYGYTF
v_gene: TRBV3-1/TRBV3-2; j_gene: TRBJ1-2; d_gene: NA; abundance: NA; CDR3nt: TGTGCCAGCAGCCAAGGTCAGGGAAACTATGGCTACACCTTC; CDR3aa: CASSQGQGNYGYTF
v_gene: TRBV10-3; j_gene: TRBJ2-7; d_gene: NA; abundance: NA; CDR3nt: TGTGCCATCAGTGAGTCGTCACAGTTCCCCAGGCAGTACTTC; CDR3aa: CAISESSQFPRQYF
v_gene: TRBV6-4; j_gene: TRBJ2-1; d_gene: NA; abundance: NA; CDR3nt: TGTGCCAGCAGTCCCCGGACAGTAAGCTCCTACAATGAGCAGTTCTTC; CDR3aa: CASSPRTVSSYNEQFF
v_gene: TRBV18; j_gene: TRBJ1-3; d_gene: NA; abundance: NA; CDR3nt: TGTGCCAGCTCAACTAGCTCTGGAAACACCATATATTTT; CDR3aa: CASSTSSGNTIYF
v_gene: TRBV7-6; j_gene: TRBJ2-5; d_gene: NA; abundance: NA; CDR3nt: TGTGCCAGCAGCTTAGGGAGACCACCCCAAGAGACCCAGTACTTC; CDR3aa: CASSLGRPPQETQYF
v_gene: TRBV7-2; j_gene: TRBJ2-7; d_gene: TRBD1; abundance: NA; CDR3nt: TGTGCCAGCAGCTCCGGGACAGCCCCCTACGAGCAGTACTTC; CDR3aa: CASSSGTAPYEQYF
v_gene: TRBV7-6; j_gene: TRBJ2-7; d_gene: TRBD1; abundance: NA; CDR3nt: TGTGCCAGCAGCTTAGGACAGGGGGCGGGCTACGAGCAGTACTTC; CDR3aa: CASSLGQGAGYEQYF
v_gene: TRBV6-7; j_gene: TRBJ2-5; d_gene: TRBD1; abundance: NA; CDR3nt: TGTGCCAGCAGTTCCCGGGACAGGGTTGGCGAGACCCAGTACTTC; CDR3aa: CASSSRDRVGETQYF
v_gene: TRBV18; j_gene: TRBJ2-7; d_gene: TRBD1; abundance: NA; CDR3nt: TGTGCCAGCTCACCACCAGTGACAGGGCTACGGAAGCAGTACTTC; CDR3aa: CASSPPVTGLRKQYF
v_gene: TRBV7-9; j_gene: TRBJ2-1; d_gene: TRBD1; abundance: NA; CDR3nt: TGTGCCAGCAGCCGGTTACAGGGGAATGAGCAGTTCTTC; CDR3aa: CASSRLQGNEQFF
v_gene: TRBV6-5; j_gene: TRBJ1-6; d_gene: NA; abundance: NA; CDR3nt: TGTGCCAGCAGTTACTGGGAGGATTCACCCCTCCACTTT; CDR3aa: CASSYWEDSPLHF
v_gene: TRBV29-1; j_gene: TRBJ2-7; d_gene: TRBD1; abundance: NA; CDR3nt: TGCAGCACGCGGACAGGGAATGAGCAGTACTTC; CDR3aa: CSTRTGNEQYF
v_gene: TRBV7-2; j_gene: TRBJ1-2; d_gene: NA; abundance: NA; CDR3nt: TGTGCCAGCAGCTACCAACAGAGGGCTTCTGGCTACACCTTC; CDR3aa: CASSYQQRASGYTF
v_gene: TRBV3-1/TRBV3-2; j_gene: TRBJ2-2; d_gene: NA; abundance: NA; CDR3nt: TGTGCCAGCCCCGGGCGGGGCCCGAACCTCACCGGGGAGCTGTTTTTT; CDR3aa: CASPGRGPNLTGELFF
v_gene: TRBV27; j_gene: TRBJ2-1; d_gene: TRBD2; abundance: NA; CDR3nt: TGTGCCAGCAGACCGACGGGACTATACAATGAGCAGTTCTTC; CDR3aa: CASRPTGLYNEQFF
v_gene: TRBV12-3/TRBV12-4; j_gene: TRBJ2-1; d_gene: NA; abundance: NA; CDR3nt: TGTGCCAGCAGCCCAGGGCACGGGGAGCAGTTCTTC; CDR3aa: CASSPGHGEQFF
v_gene: TRBV7-9; j_gene: TRBJ1-4; d_gene: NA; abundance: NA; CDR3nt: TGTGCCAGCAGCTTAGATGAGAAACTGTTTTTT; CDR3aa: CASSLDEKLFF